This T cell receptor beta chain was recorded in a study of tumor-infiltrating lymphocytes in primary liver carcinoma. Each 20-30 mg portion of unsorted bulk tissue served as the source for co-extraction of RNA and DNA. The study found over 85% viable tumor cells in every tumor sample. Production of TCR beta cDNA used around 460 ng total RNA together with a constant-region primer. The TCR beta library was amplified through three nested multiplex PCR rounds in a modified ARM-PCR procedure. Forward primers for TRBV1-TRBV30 and a C-beta reverse primer served the first two PCR rounds, at about 11 cycles each. TCRdb analysed the multiplex PCR reads with MiXCR anew, one entry per CDR3 protein. The sample has 90,000 to 150,000 distinct CDR3 sequences, around two thirds seen once; the top ten hold over 7%. The count of this clonotype is one. There are 14 residues in the CDR3. The junction had 9 bases not matched to a gene; V was cut back by 3 bases and J by 11 bases. Germline V gene data show CDR1 as SGHAT and CDR2 as FQNNGV.

The chain couples TRBV11-2 to TRBJ2-1; 8 positions agree with TRBD2. The receptor was isolated from a woman aged 55-69 years with primary liver carcinoma and hepatitis B virus infection. Sequenced: liver tumor tissue from sampling region 1. Indicated subset: tumor region T1, superior pole. CDR3: CASSFPGVAGKQFF. CDR3 coding DNA: TGTGCCAGCAGCTTCCCGGGGGTAGCGGGGAAGCAGTTCTTC.